This T cell receptor (beta chain) was sequenced in a study of blood T cell repertoires in COVID-19. TCRdb keeps only in-frame clones here, not all; method: immunoSEQ multiplex PCR. The sample contains about 120,000 clones, approximately 90% of which appear only once. This clone showed up just once. CDR3 size: 14 residues. Trimming cost V 5 bases and J 3 bases, with 13 bases left between them. Germline CDR1 and CDR2: LNHDA and SQIVND (reference sequence). The sequencing sample was made of peripheral blood. This TCR derives from a woman aged 45-59 years with acute or convalescent COVID-19. This chain links TRBV19 with TRBJ1-1, with a weak D call TRBD1 (5 bases). The CDR3 here is CASSVVRGYTEAFF. CDR3 bases: TGTGCCAGTAGTGTTGTAAGGGGTTACACTGAAGCTTTCTTT.